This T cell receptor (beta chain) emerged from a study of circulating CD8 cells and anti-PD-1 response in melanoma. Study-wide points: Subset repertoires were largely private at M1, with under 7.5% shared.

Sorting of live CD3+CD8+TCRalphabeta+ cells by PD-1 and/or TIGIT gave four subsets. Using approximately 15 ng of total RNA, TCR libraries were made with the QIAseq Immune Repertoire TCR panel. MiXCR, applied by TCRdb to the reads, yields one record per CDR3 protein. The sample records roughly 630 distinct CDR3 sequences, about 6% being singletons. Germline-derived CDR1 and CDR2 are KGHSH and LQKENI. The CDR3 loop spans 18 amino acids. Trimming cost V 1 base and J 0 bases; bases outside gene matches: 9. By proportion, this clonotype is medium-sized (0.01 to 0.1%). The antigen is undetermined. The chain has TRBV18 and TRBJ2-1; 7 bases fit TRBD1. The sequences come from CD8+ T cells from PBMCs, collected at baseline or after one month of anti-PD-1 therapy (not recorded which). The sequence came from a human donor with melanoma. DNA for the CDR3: TGTGCCAGCTCACCACGTTTTGAGGGGGCCAGCTCCTACAATGAGCAGTTCTTC. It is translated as CASSPRFEGASSYNEQFF.